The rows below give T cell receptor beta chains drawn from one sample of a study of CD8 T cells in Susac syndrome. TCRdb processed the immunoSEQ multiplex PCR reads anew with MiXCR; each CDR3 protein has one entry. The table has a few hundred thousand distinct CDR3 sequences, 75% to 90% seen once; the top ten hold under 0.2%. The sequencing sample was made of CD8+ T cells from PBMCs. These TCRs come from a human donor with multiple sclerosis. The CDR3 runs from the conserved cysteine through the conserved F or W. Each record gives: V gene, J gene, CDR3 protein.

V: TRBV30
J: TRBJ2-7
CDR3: CAWSPGQLLYEQYF

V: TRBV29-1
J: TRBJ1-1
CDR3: CSVPWVDEATEAFF

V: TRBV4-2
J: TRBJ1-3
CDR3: CASTAKNPANTIYF

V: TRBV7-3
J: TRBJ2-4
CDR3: CASSLTTGNIQYF

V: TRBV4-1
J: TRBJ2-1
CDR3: CASSQSGPNEQFF

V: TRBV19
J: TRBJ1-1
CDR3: CASSIGPLNTEAFF

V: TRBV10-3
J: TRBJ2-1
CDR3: CALSPSRQYNEQFF

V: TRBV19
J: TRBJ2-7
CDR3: CASSILGISYEQYF

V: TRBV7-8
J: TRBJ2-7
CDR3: CASSLEGARQYF

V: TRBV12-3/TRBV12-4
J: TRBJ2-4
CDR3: CASSQGAKNIQYF

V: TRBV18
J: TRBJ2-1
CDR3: CASHDISLLDEQFF

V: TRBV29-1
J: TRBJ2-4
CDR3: CSVEGHEYIQYF

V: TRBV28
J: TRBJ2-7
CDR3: CASRRDRDYEQYF

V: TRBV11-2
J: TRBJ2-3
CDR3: CASSLTSGGLVTQYF

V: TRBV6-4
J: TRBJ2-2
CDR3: CASSDSSDTGELFF

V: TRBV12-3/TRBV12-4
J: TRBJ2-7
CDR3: CASSFPYRGWYEQYF

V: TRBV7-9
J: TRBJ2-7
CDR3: CASSSPGSYEQYF

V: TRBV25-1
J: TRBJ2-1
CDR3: CASSAGRTSYNEQFF

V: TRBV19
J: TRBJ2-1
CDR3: CASSIPGLAGGPGEQFF

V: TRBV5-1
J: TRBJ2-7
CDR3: CASSAEAGSSYEQYF

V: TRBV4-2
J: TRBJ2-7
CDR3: CASSQEREQYF

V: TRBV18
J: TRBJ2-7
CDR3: CASSPRDPSGITYEQYF

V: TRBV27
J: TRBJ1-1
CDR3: CASSYPAAEAFF

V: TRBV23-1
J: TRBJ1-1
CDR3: CASSQSGTKNTEAFF

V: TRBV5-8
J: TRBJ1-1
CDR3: CASSLGTGGEAFF